These 3 T cell receptor beta chains were all obtained from the same sample, sequenced in a study of PD-L1 blockade in urothelial cancer. Time point of the sample: peripheral blood 6 weeks after treatment start. Sequencing was performed with immunoSEQ multiplex PCR; in TCRdb, only in-frame clones are kept and a portion is missing. The table has around 45,000 clones, around 82% seen once; the top ten hold about 15%. The source was PBMCs, collected around atezolizumab (anti-PD-L1) treatment. Source of these receptors: a man in his fifties or sixties with urothelial cancer.

The CDR3 region is CASSLRDSAPGELFF. The DNA of the CDR3 is TGTGCCAGCAGCTTAAGGGACTCGGCCCCCGGGGAGCTGTTTTTT. The V gene is TRBV7-9, the J gene TRBJ2-2, with D maybe TRBD2 (6 bases). V shed 2 bases and J shed 6 bases, with 13 bases lying between them. Per the germline V gene, CDR1 is SEHNR and CDR2 is FQNEAQ (reference sequence). The CDR3 consists of 15 residues.

The genes are TRBV25-1 and TRBJ2-5; 7 bases are shared with TRBD2. There are 14 residues in the CDR3. CDR1 is MGHDK, CDR2 SYGVNS, per germline. V shed 3 bases, J shed 7 bases, and the junction held 8 bases outside the gene matches. The CDR3 is CASSDLGGGATQYF. Here the CDR3 DNA reads TGTGCCAGCAGTGATTTAGGCGGGGGAGCGACCCAGTACTTC.

J is TRBJ2-7 and V is TRBV4-1; D is perhaps TRBD1 (6 bases). Trimming cost V 2 bases and J 3 bases, with 11 bases left between them. CDR1 and CDR2 (germline): MGHRA, YSYEKL. The length of the CDR3 is 14 residues. The CDR3 DNA sequence: TGCGCCAGCAGCCAACTGGGACAAATCTACGAGCAGTACTTC. As protein: CASSQLGQIYEQYF.